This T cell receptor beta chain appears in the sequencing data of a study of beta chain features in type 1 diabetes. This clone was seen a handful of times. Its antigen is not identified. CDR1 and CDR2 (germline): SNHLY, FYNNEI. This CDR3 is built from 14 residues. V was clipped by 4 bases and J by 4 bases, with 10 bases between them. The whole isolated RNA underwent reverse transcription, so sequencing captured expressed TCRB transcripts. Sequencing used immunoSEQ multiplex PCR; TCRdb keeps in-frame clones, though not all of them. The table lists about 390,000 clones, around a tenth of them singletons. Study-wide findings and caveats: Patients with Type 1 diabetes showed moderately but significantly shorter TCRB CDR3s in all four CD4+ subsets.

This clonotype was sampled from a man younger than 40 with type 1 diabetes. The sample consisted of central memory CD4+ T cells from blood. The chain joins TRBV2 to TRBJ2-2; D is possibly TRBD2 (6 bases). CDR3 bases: TGTGCCAGCAGTGGGGACTGGGGCACCGGGGAGCTGTTTTTT. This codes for CASSGDWGTGELFF.